The rows below give T cell receptor beta chains drawn from one sample of a study of blood T cell repertoires in COVID-19. Clones were sequenced by immunoSEQ multiplex PCR, and TCRdb holds only the in-frame ones, with some missing. The data show a few hundred thousand clones, with about 87% seen just once and roughly 4% held by the top ten. Sequencing was done on a sample of peripheral blood. The receptors stem from a man aged 60 to 69 who had recovered from COVID-19. Each CDR3 is given with its conserved first and last residue. The order of the fields is V gene, clone size, J gene, D gene, CDR3 protein, CDR3 DNA. The D gene is left open where the match is weak. Size values are once, few and many counts, or a class for expanded clones, and some rows have none.

v_gene: TRBV10-1; abundance: .; j_gene: TRBJ2-7; d_gene: TRBD1; CDR3aa: CASSEPGQGLNEQYF; CDR3nt: TGCGCCAGCAGTGAACCCGGACAGGGTCTGAACGAGCAGTACTTC
v_gene: TRBV5-4; abundance: .; j_gene: TRBJ1-2; d_gene: .; CDR3aa: CASSSTVNYGYTF; CDR3nt: TGTGCCAGCAGCTCTACAGTAAACTATGGCTACACCTTC
v_gene: TRBV11-2; abundance: .; j_gene: TRBJ2-5; d_gene: TRBD1; CDR3aa: CASSLADRGETQYF; CDR3nt: TGTGCCAGCAGCCTAGCCGACAGGGGAGAGACCCAGTACTTC
v_gene: TRBV9; abundance: .; j_gene: TRBJ1-6; d_gene: .; CDR3aa: CASSARGGSPLHF; CDR3nt: TGTGCCAGCAGCGCGAGGGGAGGGTCACCCCTCCACTTT
v_gene: TRBV18; abundance: .; j_gene: TRBJ2-7; d_gene: TRBD1; CDR3aa: CASSPRGSSYEQYF; CDR3nt: TGTGCCAGCTCACCCAGGGGGTCCTCCTACGAGCAGTACTTC
v_gene: TRBV6-5; abundance: .; j_gene: TRBJ1-4; d_gene: TRBD1; CDR3aa: CASRTGGAGNEKLFF; CDR3nt: TGTGCCAGCAGGACAGGGGGCGCGGGTAATGAAAAACTGTTTTTT
v_gene: TRBV10-1; abundance: .; j_gene: TRBJ2-1; d_gene: TRBD1; CDR3aa: CASSESSWGTGGRNEQFF; CDR3nt: TGCGCCAGCAGTGAGTCGAGTTGGGGGACAGGGGGCAGGAATGAGCAGTTCTTC
v_gene: TRBV9; abundance: .; j_gene: TRBJ2-1; d_gene: .; CDR3aa: CASSPRTEVVVNEQFF; CDR3nt: TGTGCCAGCAGCCCGCGGACAGAGGTAGTAGTAAATGAGCAGTTCTTC
v_gene: TRBV6-4; abundance: .; j_gene: TRBJ2-1; d_gene: .; CDR3aa: CASSEQDNEQFF; CDR3nt: TGTGCCAGCAGTGAGCAGGACAATGAGCAGTTCTTC
v_gene: TRBV27; abundance: .; j_gene: TRBJ2-1; d_gene: TRBD2; CDR3aa: CASSATTPRRGGVNEQFF; CDR3nt: TGTGCCAGCAGTGCGACCACCCCCCGGCGGGGGGGGGTCAATGAGCAGTTCTTC
v_gene: TRBV30; abundance: .; j_gene: TRBJ2-1; d_gene: .; CDR3aa: CAWERVEQFF; CDR3nt: TGTGCCTGGGAACGGGTTGAGCAGTTCTTC
v_gene: TRBV2; abundance: .; j_gene: TRBJ1-4; d_gene: .; CDR3aa: CASSPGSTNEKLFF; CDR3nt: TGTGCCAGCAGTCCAGGGTCGACTAATGAAAAACTGTTTTTT
v_gene: TRBV6-7; abundance: .; j_gene: TRBJ2-6; d_gene: .; CDR3aa: CASSYSSSPTGASGANVLTF; CDR3nt: TGTGCCAGCAGTTACTCGAGTAGCCCGACAGGTGCCTCTGGGGCCAACGTCCTGACTTTC
v_gene: TRBV4-1; abundance: .; j_gene: TRBJ1-2; d_gene: .; CDR3aa: CASSPPGLNYGYTF; CDR3nt: TGCGCCAGCAGCCCCCCCGGGTTAAACTATGGCTACACCTTC
v_gene: TRBV19; abundance: .; j_gene: TRBJ2-3; d_gene: .; CDR3aa: CASSAVSLTDTQYF; CDR3nt: TGTGCCAGTAGCGCAGTTTCCCTCACAGATACGCAGTATTTT
v_gene: TRBV3-1/TRBV3-2; abundance: .; j_gene: TRBJ2-5; d_gene: .; CDR3aa: CASSQVLETQYF; CDR3nt: TGTGCCAGCAGCCAAGTCTTGGAGACCCAGTACTTC
v_gene: TRBV27; abundance: .; j_gene: TRBJ1-1; d_gene: TRBD1; CDR3aa: CASSRTGSFGTEAFF; CDR3nt: TGTGCCAGCAGTCGGACAGGATCCTTTGGGACTGAAGCTTTCTTT
v_gene: TRBV5-4; abundance: once; j_gene: TRBJ2-1; d_gene: .; CDR3aa: CASSLPGQSYNEQFF; CDR3nt: TGTGCCAGCAGCTTACCAGGACAGTCCTACAATGAGCAGTTCTTC
v_gene: TRBV25-1; abundance: .; j_gene: TRBJ2-2; d_gene: .; CDR3aa: CASSGTGTVTGELFF; CDR3nt: TGTGCCAGCAGTGGAACAGGGACGGTAACCGGGGAGCTGTTTTTT
v_gene: TRBV19; abundance: .; j_gene: TRBJ2-3; d_gene: TRBD1; CDR3aa: CASSDRLGTAQYF; CDR3nt: TGTGCCAGTAGTGACCGGCTCGGGACAGCGCAGTATTTT
v_gene: TRBV5-1; abundance: .; j_gene: TRBJ2-7; d_gene: .; CDR3aa: CASSLGAGYEQYF; CDR3nt: TGCGCCAGCAGCTTGGGGGCGGGCTACGAGCAGTACTTC
v_gene: TRBV7-2; abundance: .; j_gene: TRBJ1-2; d_gene: .; CDR3aa: CASTPPGVYGYTF; CDR3nt: TGTGCCAGCACCCCCCCGGGTGTCTATGGCTACACCTTC
v_gene: TRBV6-5; abundance: .; j_gene: TRBJ2-5; d_gene: .; CDR3aa: CASSPLTSETQYF; CDR3nt: TGTGCCAGCAGTCCGCTTACTTCGGAGACCCAGTACTTC
v_gene: TRBV5-5; abundance: .; j_gene: TRBJ1-5; d_gene: .; CDR3aa: CASSLGSNPFSNQPQHF; CDR3nt: TGTGCCAGCAGCTTGGGCAGTAACCCTTTTAGCAATCAGCCCCAGCATTTT
v_gene: TRBV12-3/TRBV12-4; abundance: .; j_gene: TRBJ1-1; d_gene: TRBD1; CDR3aa: CASSFAGGTEAFF; CDR3nt: TGTGCCAGCAGTTTCGCAGGGGGCACTGAAGCTTTCTTT
v_gene: TRBV4-2; abundance: .; j_gene: TRBJ2-1; d_gene: TRBD1; CDR3aa: CASSQDRGQHNEQFF; CDR3nt: TGTGCCAGCAGCCAAGATAGGGGACAGCACAATGAGCAGTTCTTC
v_gene: TRBV18; abundance: .; j_gene: TRBJ2-1; d_gene: .; CDR3aa: CASSPGDRIYNEQFF; CDR3nt: TGTGCCAGCTCCCCGGGGGACAGAATTTACAATGAGCAGTTCTTC
v_gene: TRBV5-1; abundance: .; j_gene: TRBJ2-7; d_gene: TRBD1; CDR3aa: CASSSGQEFSYEQYF; CDR3nt: TGCGCCAGCAGCTCCGGACAGGAATTCTCCTACGAGCAGTACTTC
v_gene: TRBV2; abundance: .; j_gene: TRBJ2-7; d_gene: TRBD1; CDR3aa: CASIRTGSAYEQYF; CDR3nt: TGTGCCAGCATTAGGACAGGGAGTGCCTACGAGCAGTACTTC
v_gene: TRBV3-1/TRBV3-2; abundance: .; j_gene: TRBJ1-3; d_gene: .; CDR3aa: CASSQDIGQGNTIYF; CDR3nt: TGTGCCAGCAGCCAAGATATAGGACAGGGAAACACCATATATTTT
v_gene: TRBV5-1; abundance: .; j_gene: TRBJ1-6; d_gene: .; CDR3aa: CASSFYGVNSPLHF; CDR3nt: TGCGCCAGCAGCTTCTACGGAGTTAATTCACCCCTCCACTTT
v_gene: TRBV9; abundance: .; j_gene: TRBJ2-7; d_gene: TRBD2; CDR3aa: CASSAAGTSVHEQYF; CDR3nt: TGTGCCAGCAGCGCGGCCGGGACTAGCGTCCACGAGCAGTACTTC
v_gene: TRBV19; abundance: .; j_gene: TRBJ2-1; d_gene: .; CDR3aa: CASSRAYGEQFF; CDR3nt: TGTGCCAGTAGTAGAGCGTACGGGGAGCAGTTCTTC
v_gene: TRBV7-8; abundance: .; j_gene: TRBJ1-5; d_gene: .; CDR3aa: CASSLWDTPLGSNQPQHF; CDR3nt: TGTGCCAGCAGCCTTTGGGACACCCCCCTGGGGAGCAATCAGCCCCAGCATTTT
v_gene: TRBV10-3; abundance: .; j_gene: TRBJ1-2; d_gene: .; CDR3aa: CAISAGDHDYGYTF; CDR3nt: TGTGCCATCAGTGCAGGGGATCATGACTATGGCTACACCTTC
v_gene: TRBV30; abundance: .; j_gene: TRBJ1-5; d_gene: .; CDR3aa: CAWSGQKTSSNQPQHF; CDR3nt: TGTGCCTGGAGTGGGCAGAAAACATCTAGCAATCAGCCCCAGCATTTT
v_gene: TRBV6-5; abundance: .; j_gene: TRBJ2-7; d_gene: TRBD1; CDR3aa: CASRPGQGSAHEQYF; CDR3nt: TGTGCCAGCAGGCCGGGACAGGGGTCGGCCCACGAGCAGTACTTC
v_gene: TRBV15; abundance: .; j_gene: TRBJ1-2; d_gene: TRBD1; CDR3aa: CATSRSGGYGYTF; CDR3nt: TGTGCCACCAGCAGATCAGGGGGGTATGGCTACACCTTC
v_gene: TRBV27; abundance: .; j_gene: TRBJ2-3; d_gene: .; CDR3aa: CASQVGVADTQYF; CDR3nt: TGTGCCAGTCAGGTAGGGGTCGCAGATACGCAGTATTTT
v_gene: TRBV7-6; abundance: few; j_gene: TRBJ2-1; d_gene: TRBD2; CDR3aa: CASNPLAGGRLEQFF; CDR3nt: TGTGCCAGCAACCCACTAGCGGGGGGTCGGTTAGAGCAGTTCTTC
v_gene: TRBV5-1; abundance: .; j_gene: TRBJ2-1; d_gene: TRBD2; CDR3aa: CASSLQTSGASYNEQFF; CDR3nt: TGCGCCAGCAGCTTGCAGACTAGCGGGGCGTCCTACAATGAGCAGTTCTTC
v_gene: TRBV11-3; abundance: .; j_gene: TRBJ2-2; d_gene: .; CDR3aa: CASSLDSVPGELFF; CDR3nt: TGTGCCAGCAGCTTGGACAGCGTTCCCGGGGAGCTGTTTTTT
v_gene: TRBV5-6; abundance: .; j_gene: TRBJ2-5; d_gene: TRBD2; CDR3aa: CASHAGGRRERTQYF; CDR3nt: TGTGCCAGCCACGCGGGGGGGCGCCGGGAAAGGACCCAGTACTTC
v_gene: TRBV6-6; abundance: .; j_gene: TRBJ2-2; d_gene: TRBD2; CDR3aa: CASSLGTSGGYGGELFF; CDR3nt: TGTGCCAGCAGTCTGGGGACTAGCGGGGGCTATGGGGGGGAGCTGTTTTTT
v_gene: TRBV29-1; abundance: .; j_gene: TRBJ1-6; d_gene: .; CDR3aa: CSVADKAYNSPLHF; CDR3nt: TGCAGCGTTGCCGACAAGGCCTATAATTCACCCCTCCACTTT
v_gene: TRBV5-4; abundance: once; j_gene: TRBJ1-1; d_gene: .; CDR3aa: CASSQGTGNTEAFF; CDR3nt: TGTGCCAGCAGCCAAGGAACAGGGAACACTGAAGCTTTCTTT
v_gene: TRBV5-6; abundance: .; j_gene: TRBJ1-2; d_gene: TRBD1; CDR3aa: CASSLGGGSVHGYTF; CDR3nt: TGTGCCAGCAGCTTGGGAGGGGGCTCCGTACATGGCTACACCTTC
v_gene: TRBV18; abundance: .; j_gene: TRBJ2-3; d_gene: TRBD2; CDR3aa: CASSSPLAGADTQYF; CDR3nt: TGTGCCAGCTCCTCCCCCCTAGCGGGGGCAGATACGCAGTATTTT
v_gene: TRBV7-9; abundance: many; j_gene: TRBJ2-2; d_gene: TRBD1; CDR3aa: CASDRGGGELFF; CDR3nt: TGTGCCAGCGACAGGGGTGGCGGGGAGCTGTTTTTT
v_gene: TRBV9; abundance: .; j_gene: TRBJ2-2; d_gene: .; CDR3aa: CASSANPQTYNTGELFF; CDR3nt: TGTGCCAGCAGCGCAAACCCTCAAACCTATAACACCGGGGAGCTGTTTTTT
v_gene: TRBV5-4; abundance: .; j_gene: TRBJ1-2; d_gene: .; CDR3aa: CASSFGVRDYGYTF; CDR3nt: TGTGCCAGCAGCTTTGGTGTTCGGGATTATGGCTACACCTTC
v_gene: TRBV12-3/TRBV12-4; abundance: .; j_gene: TRBJ1-2; d_gene: .; CDR3aa: CASRETAVNGYTF; CDR3nt: TGTGCCAGCAGGGAGACGGCCGTGAACGGCTACACCTTC
v_gene: TRBV29-1; abundance: .; j_gene: TRBJ1-1; d_gene: .; CDR3aa: CSVEVQNGGGEAFF; CDR3nt: TGCAGCGTTGAAGTTCAAAATGGGGGAGGTGAAGCTTTCTTT
v_gene: TRBV5-6; abundance: .; j_gene: TRBJ1-5; d_gene: TRBD1; CDR3aa: CASSPGTGDNQPQHF; CDR3nt: TGTGCCAGCAGCCCCGGGACAGGGGACAATCAGCCCCAGCATTTT
v_gene: TRBV6-2/TRBV6-3; abundance: .; j_gene: TRBJ2-7; d_gene: .; CDR3aa: CASSSGYSDEQYF; CDR3nt: TGTGCCAGCAGCTCTGGGTATAGCGACGAGCAGTACTTC
v_gene: TRBV19; abundance: .; j_gene: TRBJ2-3; d_gene: TRBD2; CDR3aa: CASRTSGGPSTDTQYF; CDR3nt: TGTGCCAGTAGAACTAGCGGGGGGCCCAGCACAGATACGCAGTATTTT
v_gene: TRBV6-4; abundance: .; j_gene: TRBJ2-3; d_gene: TRBD2; CDR3aa: CASSDSTSGGDTQYF; CDR3nt: TGTGCCAGCAGTGACTCGACTAGCGGGGGAGATACGCAGTATTTT
v_gene: TRBV5-8; abundance: .; j_gene: TRBJ2-3; d_gene: TRBD2; CDR3aa: CASSPLAGGDTQYF; CDR3nt: TGTGCCAGCAGCCCACTAGCGGGGGGAGATACGCAGTATTTT